Reported below is one TCR beta chain. Its antigen is undetermined. This specimen comes from a study of cytomegalovirus exposure and HLA in healthy donors. Study results and limitations: Both high specificity and high sensitivity reportedly marked the classifier's diagnosis of cytomegalovirus status.

Donors came from a validation cohort of about 110 subjects, distinct from the first 666-subject cohort. TCRdb's table, derived via immunoSEQ multiplex PCR, lists solely in-frame clones and lacks some. The sample consists of under 250,000 clones, about nine tenths of them appearing once. The CDR3 extends over 14 amino acids. In germline, CDR1 is GTSNPN, CDR2 SVGIG (reference sequence). Trimming at V came to 0 bases and at J to 5 bases, leaving 5 bases not matched to a gene. The sequence came from a woman aged 18-29 years in good health and CMV-seropositive. The specimen was PBMCs. The V and J genes are TRBV30 and TRBJ2-3; 7 bases match TRBD2. The CDR3, as DNA: TGTGCCTGGAGTGTGGGGGGGTTAGGAGATACGCAGTATTTT. This sequence encodes CAWSVGGLGDTQYF.